The clone carrying this T cell receptor (beta chain) was observed a handful of times. This sample stems from a study of blood T cell repertoires in COVID-19. Study overall: Specimens from acute and convalescent COVID-19 originated in the United States, Italy and Spain. Sources were T cells, B-cell-depleted T cells, or PBMCs; the material itself was cDNA or gDNA.

This CDR3 region has 17 residues. CDR1 and CDR2 from the germline V gene are SGHTA and FQGNSA. V shed 6 bases and J 4 bases; nucleotides not matched to a gene: 12. Generated by immunoSEQ multiplex PCR, the TCRdb table keeps only in-frame clones and is missing some. The table includes 80,000 or so clones, around 80% detected once. The sequenced sample consisted of peripheral blood. V and J are TRBV7-2 and TRBJ2-2; 9 positions agree with TRBD1. The receptor's source is a woman between 70 and 85 years old with acute or convalescent COVID-19. In DNA form, the CDR3 reads TGTGCCAGCAGTTCAAGGGGTGGACAGGGGAGCACCGGGGAGCTGTTTTTT. It yields the protein CASSSRGGQGSTGELFF.